This T cell receptor (beta chain) derives from a study of blood T cells in healthy people across ages. Whole-study results and caveats: A roughly linear fall in TCR beta diversity per million T cells was seen with increasing age.

This clonotype was detected only a few times. Its antigen is still unknown. Together with a sample-barcoded 5' primer, a J-beta primer mix was included in a second PCR lasting roughly 6 to 12 cycles. Each CDR3 protein is one row after TCRdb ran MiXCR on the 5' RACE reads. The data contain around 990,000 distinct CDR3 sequences, approximately 26% of them singletons. Germline V gene sequence: CDR1 MDHEN, CDR2 SYDVKM. Trimming stripped 2 bases from V and 0 bases from J, with 15 bases between. The CDR3 runs 17 residues. The data were also submitted as part of a second study, on T cells of mothers and their children. Per that paper: For the second PCR, the M1S primer put in sample barcodes and 2-4 random nucleotides.

The source material was blood. The sequence was collected from a girl aged 2-9 years in good health. This chain connects TRBV28 to TRBJ2-3, with D perhaps matching TRBD2 (6 bases). CDR3 nucleotide sequence: TGTGCCAGCAGTTTAATGCCTGGGAGCGGGAGCACAGATACGCAGTATTTT. The encoded protein is CASSLMPGSGSTDTQYF.